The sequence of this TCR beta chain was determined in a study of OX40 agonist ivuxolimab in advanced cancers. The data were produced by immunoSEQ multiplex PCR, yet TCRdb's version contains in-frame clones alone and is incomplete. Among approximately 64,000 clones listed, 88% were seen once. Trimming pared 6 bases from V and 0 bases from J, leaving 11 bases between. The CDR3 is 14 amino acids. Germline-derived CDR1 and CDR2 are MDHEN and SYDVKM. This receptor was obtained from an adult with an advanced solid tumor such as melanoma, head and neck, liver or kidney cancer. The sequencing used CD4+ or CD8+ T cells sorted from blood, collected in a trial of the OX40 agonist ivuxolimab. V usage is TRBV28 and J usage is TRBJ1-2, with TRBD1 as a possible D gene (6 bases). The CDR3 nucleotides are TGTGCCAGCAGGATACAGGGAGCTAACTATGGCTACACCTTC. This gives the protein CASRIQGANYGYTF.